The entry below gives a single T cell receptor beta chain sequence along with its context. This sample is part of a study of regulatory T cells in long-lasting Graves disease. Indicated time point: newly diagnosed GD, antithyroid drugs for less than 3 months. Isolated PBMC RNA provided the starting material for the TCR library. For TCR beta, libraries came from iRepertoire HTBI primers and Arm-PCR of CDR3 regions. TCRdb reanalysed the multiplex PCR reads using MiXCR and keeps one entry per CDR3 protein. The sample shows approximately 270,000 distinct CDR3 sequences, approximately 18% of them seen only once. V was clipped by 0 bases and J by 2 bases, with 21 bases between them. Germline CDR1 and CDR2: DFQATT and SNEGSKA (reference sequence). CDR3 length: 18 residues. This sample also appeared in a second study, on T cells in Graves' hyperthyroidism and ophthalmopathy. That paper notes: Newly diagnosed hyperthyroidism, duration under 2 months, in patients aged 18 to 65.

The rearrangement links TRBV20-1 to TRBJ2-3, with a tentative D call TRBD1 (5 bases). This specimen consisted of peripheral blood mononuclear cells (PBMCs), obtained at new diagnosis, from a patient treated with antithyroid drugs. The sequence derives from a woman in her 30s with Graves disease. The CDR3 region is CSARERITGAILTDTQYF. The CDR3 coding sequence is TGCAGTGCTAGAGAGAGGATCACAGGCGCAATCCTCACAGATACGCAGTATTTT.